Listed here is a single T cell receptor beta chain. Its antigen is not known. TCRdb used MiXCR to reprocess the reads, holding one entry per CDR3 protein. The table has some 110,000 distinct CDR3 sequences, about 32% seen once; the top ten hold approximately 59%. The germline V gene has CDR1 MGHRA and CDR2 YSYEKL. J was trimmed by 15 bases and V by 7 bases; bases with no gene match: 8. CDR3 size: 11 residues. This sample was included in a study of T cell repertoires in cytomegalovirus infection. Overall study context: Alongside well-studied HLA-B-restricted CMV epitopes, recently identified HLA-C-restricted CMV epitopes were also used. Carrying CMV and the relevant HLA type showed in public TCR beta signatures.

Study-level findings and limits: Carriers of CMV and the relevant HLA type were discriminated by public TCR beta frequency. Dominating the ex vivo response were HLA-C-restricted CMV-specific TCR beta clonotypes.

The starting material was CD8+ T cells from cultured PBMCs, obtained from culture after CMV antigen stimulation. The chain has TRBV4-1 and TRBJ2-1; TRBD2 matches 8 bases. This receptor was identified in a human donor in good health (CMV status not recorded). Some clones in this sample may be carry-over from other donors' samples. The DNA of the CDR3 is TGCGCCAGCAACCACGGGGGGGCGATGTTCTTC. Protein: CASNHGGAMFF.